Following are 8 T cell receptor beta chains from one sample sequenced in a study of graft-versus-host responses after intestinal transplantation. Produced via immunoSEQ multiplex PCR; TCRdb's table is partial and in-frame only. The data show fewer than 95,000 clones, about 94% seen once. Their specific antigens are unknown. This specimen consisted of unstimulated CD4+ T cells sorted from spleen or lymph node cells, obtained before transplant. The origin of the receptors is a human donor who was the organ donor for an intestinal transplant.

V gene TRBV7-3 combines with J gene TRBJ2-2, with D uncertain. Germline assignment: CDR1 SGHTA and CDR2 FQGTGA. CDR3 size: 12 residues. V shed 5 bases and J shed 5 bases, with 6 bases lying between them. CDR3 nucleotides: TGTGCCAGCAGCCCTGGTACCGGGGAGCTGTTTTTT. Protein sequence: CASSPGTGELFF.

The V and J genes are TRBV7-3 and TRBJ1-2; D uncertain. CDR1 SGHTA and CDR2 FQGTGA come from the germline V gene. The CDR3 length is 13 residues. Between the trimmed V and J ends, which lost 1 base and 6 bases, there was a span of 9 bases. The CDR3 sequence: CASSLSRTDGYTF. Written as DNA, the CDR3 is TGTGCCAGCAGCTTAAGCAGAACGGATGGCTACACCTTC.

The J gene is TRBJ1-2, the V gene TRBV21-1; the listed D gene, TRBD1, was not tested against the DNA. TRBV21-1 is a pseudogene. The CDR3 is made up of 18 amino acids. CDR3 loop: CASSKARDRGHLCRGYTF. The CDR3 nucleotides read TGTGCCAGCAGCAAAGCGCGGGACAGGGGGCATCTATGTAGGGGCTACACCTTC.

The CDR3 spells CASSLAGGVTEAFF. CDR3 DNA: TGTGCCAGCAGTCTGGCAGGGGGGGTCACTGAAGCTTTCTTT. V gene TRBV2 combines with J gene TRBJ1-1; 7 bases line up with TRBD1. J lost 4 bases, V lost 5 bases, and 7 bases had no gene match. The V gene's germline CDR1 is SNHLY and CDR2 FYNNEI. The CDR3 runs 14 residues. The whole variable domain, filled in from reference TRBV2 and TRBJ1-1, reads EPEVTQTPSHQVTQMGQEVILRCVPISNHLYFYWYRQILGQKVEFLVSFYNNEISEKSEIFDDQFSVERPDGSNFTLKIRSTKLEDSAMYFCASSLAGGVTEAFFGQGTRLTVV.

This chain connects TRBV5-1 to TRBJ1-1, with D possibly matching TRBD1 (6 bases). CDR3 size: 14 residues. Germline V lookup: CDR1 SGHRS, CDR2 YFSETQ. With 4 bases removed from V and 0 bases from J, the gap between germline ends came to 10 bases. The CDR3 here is CASSTRQVNTEAFF. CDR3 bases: TGCGCCAGCAGCACCCGACAGGTGAACACTGAAGCTTTCTTT. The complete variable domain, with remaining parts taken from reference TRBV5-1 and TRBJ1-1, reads KAGVTQTPRYLIKTRGQQVTLSCSPISGHRSVSWYQQTPGQGLQFLFEYFSETQRNKGNFPGRFSGRQFSNSRSEMNVSTLELGDSALYLCASSTRQVNTEAFFGQGTRLTVV.

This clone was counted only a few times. The CDR3 DNA is TGTGCCAGCAGCGTAGGGGTAGACACTGAAGCTTTCTTT. It encodes CASSVGVDTEAFF. V is TRBV9 and J is TRBJ1-1; D unclear. Germline CDR1 SGDLS, CDR2 YYNGEE. The CDR3 runs 13 residues. V gave up 0 bases and J gave up 3 bases, with 6 bases separating them.

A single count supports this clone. The CDR3 region has the DNA TGTGCCAGCAGCCCGCGGGGGGCGGGCACAGATACGCAGTATTTT. Amino acid sequence: CASSPRGAGTDTQYF. The V and J genes are TRBV7-3 and TRBJ2-3, with 8 bases fitting TRBD2. The CDR3 sequence is 15 residues long. Germline V gives CDR1 SGHTA, CDR2 FQGTGA. The trim removed 5 bases at V and 1 base at J, leaving 5 bases unmatched.

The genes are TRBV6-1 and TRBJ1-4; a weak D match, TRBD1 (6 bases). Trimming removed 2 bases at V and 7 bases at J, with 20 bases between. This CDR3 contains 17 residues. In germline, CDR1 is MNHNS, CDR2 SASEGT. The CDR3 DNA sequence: TGTGCCAGCAGTGAATCTGTTCGGGGGGCGCATAGTGAAAAACTGTTTTTT. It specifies CASSESVRGAHSEKLFF.